These T cell receptor beta chains were read from a single sample in a study of shared clonotypes between healthy human individuals. Repertoires were generated with immunoSEQ multiplex PCR, while TCRdb's copy carries only in-frame clones and drops some. The data show some 1,100,000 clones, 75% to 80% seen once. Sequencing was carried out using memory CD4+ T cells from PBMCs. The receptors come from a man aged 18-30 years in good health. Some clones in this sample may be carry-over from other donors' samples. Both conserved end residues are part of each CDR3. The order of the fields is V gene, J gene, clone size, D gene, CDR3 DNA, CDR3 protein. D genes are given only for firm matches. Expanded clones get a size class; other rows say once, few or many, or leave the size out.

TRBV5-1,TRBJ2-7,-,-,TGCGCCAGCAGCTTGGTCCCAGCCGCCTACGAGCAGTACTTC,CASSLVPAAYEQYF
TRBV18,TRBJ1-1,-,TRBD1,TGTGCCAGCTCACCCACAGGGGTGAACACTGAAGCTTTCTTT,CASSPTGVNTEAFF
TRBV19,TRBJ1-5,-,-,TGTGCCAGTAGCGTACGGGTCAATCAGCCCCAGCATTTT,CASSVRVNQPQHF
TRBV7-2,TRBJ2-7,-,-,TGTGCCAGCAGCTTAGATCAATTGGACACCTACGAGCAGTACTTC,CASSLDQLDTYEQYF
TRBV9,TRBJ2-3,-,-,TGTGCCAGCAGCACCCGGACCTCCACAGATACGCAGTATTTT,CASSTRTSTDTQYF
TRBV9,TRBJ1-5,-,-,TGTGCCAGCAGCGCCAGGGGACCCAATCAGCCCCAGCATTTT,CASSARGPNQPQHF
TRBV28,TRBJ2-1,-,-,TGTGCCAGCAGTTTATTGCCTGGCTATGGGGGCGATGAGCAGTTCTTC,CASSLLPGYGGDEQFF
TRBV6-5,TRBJ2-3,-,-,TGTGCCAGCAGTTACGGGCAGGGAGGCACAGATACGCAGTATTTT,CASSYGQGGTDTQYF
TRBV19,TRBJ2-5,many,TRBD2,TGTGCCAGTACCCAAACGGGGGGGAGGACAGAGGGACTTCAGTACTTC,CASTQTGGRTEGLQYF
TRBV28,TRBJ2-2,-,-,TGTGCCAGCAGTTTAGAAGGCACTTTGAACACCGGGGAGCTGTTTTTT,CASSLEGTLNTGELFF
TRBV9,TRBJ2-7,-,-,TGTGCCAGCAGCGCCGACGGGAGCTCCTACGAGCAGTACTTC,CASSADGSSYEQYF
TRBV5-4,TRBJ2-1,-,-,TGTGCCAGCAGCTGGGACCGTGACTACAATGAGCAGTTCTTC,CASSWDRDYNEQFF
TRBV5-8,TRBJ1-1,-,-,TGTGCCAGCAGCTTAAATTGGGGGGGGACTATGAACACTGAAGCTTTCTTT,CASSLNWGGTMNTEAFF
TRBV4-3,TRBJ1-4,-,-,TGCGCCAGCAGCCAAGCAACAGGAGATGAAAAACTGTTTTTT,CASSQATGDEKLFF
TRBV6-5,TRBJ1-4,-,-,TGTGCCAGCAGTTACTCCCGGTATGAAAAACTGTTTTTT,CASSYSRYEKLFF
TRBV19,TRBJ1-1,few,-,TGTGCCAGTAGTAAACAGTTGAACACTGAAGCTTTCTTT,CASSKQLNTEAFF
TRBV5-1,TRBJ2-1,few,-,TGCGCCAGCAGCTTAGGGTTCGGGGTCAATGAGCAGTTCTTC,CASSLGFGVNEQFF
TRBV15,TRBJ2-1,once,TRBD1,TGTGCCACCAGCGGGGGACAGGGGGCAACCCTTGGCGATGAGCAGTTCTTC,CATSGGQGATLGDEQFF
TRBV2,TRBJ1-3,-,TRBD1,TGTGCCAGCAGCCCGACAGGGGGAGAGTACGGAAACACCATATATTTT,CASSPTGGEYGNTIYF
TRBV28,TRBJ2-1,-,-,TGTGCCAGCAGTGGGGGAGGGGACAAATACAATGAGCAGTTCTTC,CASSGGGDKYNEQFF
TRBV18,TRBJ2-7,-,TRBD2,TGTGCCAGCTCACCACGGGCTAGCGGTACCTACGAGCAGTACTTC,CASSPRASGTYEQYF
TRBV28,TRBJ2-2,-,-,TGTGCCAGCAGGACCCTATCAGGGTTCCGGGAGCTGTTTTTT,CASRTLSGFRELFF
TRBV2,TRBJ2-7,-,TRBD2,TGTGCCAGCAGTGAGAGACTAGCGGTATACGAGCAGTACTTC,CASSERLAVYEQYF
TRBV9,TRBJ2-7,-,TRBD1,TGTGCCAGCAGCCCTAAAGTGGGACAGACGTACGAGCAGTACTTC,CASSPKVGQTYEQYF
TRBV27,TRBJ2-5,-,-,TGTGCCAGCAGTTTCTCACTAGCCTTCCAAGAGACCCAGTACTTC,CASSFSLAFQETQYF
TRBV28,TRBJ2-1,many,-,TGTGCCAGCACCCGTTTAGGCAATGAGCAGTTCTTC,CASTRLGNEQFF
TRBV5-1,TRBJ2-5,few,-,TGCGCCAGCAGCTTGGGAGGGGAAGAGACCCAGTACTTC,CASSLGGEETQYF
TRBV27,TRBJ2-7,-,TRBD2,TGTGCCAGCAGTTTATCGGCTAGCGGGTTTTACGAGCAGTACTTC,CASSLSASGFYEQYF
TRBV28,TRBJ2-7,-,-,TGTGCCAGCAGTTTACGGGGTGGAACCTACGAGCAGTACTTC,CASSLRGGTYEQYF
TRBV27,TRBJ2-2,-,TRBD1,TGTGCCAGCACCCAGACCGGGACAGCGAACACCGGGGAGCTGTTTTTT,CASTQTGTANTGELFF
TRBV7-2,TRBJ2-5,-,-,TGTGCCAGCAGCTCCGGACAGCAAGAGACCCAGTACTTC,CASSSGQQETQYF
TRBV10-3,TRBJ2-1,-,-,TGTGCCATCAGTACAGGGACCTACAATGAGCAGTTCTTC,CAISTGTYNEQFF
TRBV10-3,TRBJ1-2,-,-,TGTGCCATCAGTGACCAGGGTAACTATGGCTACACCTTC,CAISDQGNYGYTF
TRBV27,TRBJ2-3,-,TRBD1,TGTGCCAGCAGAGAAGGGACAGGTGGCACAGATACGCAGTATTTT,CASREGTGGTDTQYF
TRBV29-1,TRBJ1-3,-,-,TGCAGCGTTGATTCAGGGGACAGAAACACCATATATTTT,CSVDSGDRNTIYF
TRBV7-9,TRBJ1-5,-,-,TGTGCCAGCAGCCTACAGGGTCTTGTTAGTCAGCCCCAGCATTTT,CASSLQGLVSQPQHF
TRBV27,TRBJ2-7,-,-,TGTGCCAGCAGTTTCCACCGGGACCTCTCCTACGAGCAGTACTTC,CASSFHRDLSYEQYF
TRBV18,TRBJ1-1,-,TRBD1,TGTGCCAGCTCACCCGGGGACAGGGGTAGGTGGAACACTGAAGCTTTCTTT,CASSPGDRGRWNTEAFF
TRBV2,TRBJ2-7,-,-,TGTGCCAGTAGCTACAGGGACGAGCAGTACTTC,CASSYRDEQYF
TRBV11-3,TRBJ1-1,many,-,TGTGCCAGCAGCTCAGGCCAGGGAGCGAACACTGAAGCTTTCTTT,CASSSGQGANTEAFF
TRBV6-5,TRBJ2-3,few,-,TGTGCCAGCAGGGCCGGGACCGTGGGGGATACGCAGTATTTT,CASRAGTVGDTQYF
TRBV9,TRBJ1-2,-,TRBD1,TGTGCCAGCAGCCCTAACAGGGGACTAGGGGGCTACACCTTC,CASSPNRGLGGYTF
TRBV2,TRBJ2-7,-,-,TGTGCCAGCGTAATCGGACGGGGGTTCTACGAGCAGTACTTC,CASVIGRGFYEQYF